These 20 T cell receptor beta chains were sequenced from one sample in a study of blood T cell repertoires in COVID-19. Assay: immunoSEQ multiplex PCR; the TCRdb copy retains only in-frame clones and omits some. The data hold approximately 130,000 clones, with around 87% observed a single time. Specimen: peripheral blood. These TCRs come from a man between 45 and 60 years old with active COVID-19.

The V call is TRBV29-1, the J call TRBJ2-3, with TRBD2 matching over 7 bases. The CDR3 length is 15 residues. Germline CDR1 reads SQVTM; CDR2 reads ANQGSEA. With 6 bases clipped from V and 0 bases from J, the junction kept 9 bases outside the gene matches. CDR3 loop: CSVTKRGMSTDTQYF. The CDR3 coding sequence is TGCAGCGTGACTAAGCGGGGTATGAGCACAGATACGCAGTATTTT.

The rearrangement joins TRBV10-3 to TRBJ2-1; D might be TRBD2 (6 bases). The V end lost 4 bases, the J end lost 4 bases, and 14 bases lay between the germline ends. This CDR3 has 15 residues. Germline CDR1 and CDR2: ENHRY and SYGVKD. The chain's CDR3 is CAISADWGVYNEQFF. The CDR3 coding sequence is TGTGCCATCAGTGCTGATTGGGGGGTTTACAATGAGCAGTTCTTC.

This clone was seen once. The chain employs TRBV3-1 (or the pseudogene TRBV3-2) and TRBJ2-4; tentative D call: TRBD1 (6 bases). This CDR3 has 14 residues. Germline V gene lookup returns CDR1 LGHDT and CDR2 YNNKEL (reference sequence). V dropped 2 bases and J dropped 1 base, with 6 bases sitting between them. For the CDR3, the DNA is TGTGCCAGCAGCCAACAGGGGGCCAAAAACATTCAGTACTTC. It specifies CASSQQGAKNIQYF.

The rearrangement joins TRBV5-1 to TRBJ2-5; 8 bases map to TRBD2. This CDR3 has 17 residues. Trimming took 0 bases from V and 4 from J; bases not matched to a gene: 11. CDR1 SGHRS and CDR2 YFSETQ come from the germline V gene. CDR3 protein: CASSLGSRGAIRETQYF. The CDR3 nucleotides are TGCGCCAGCAGCTTGGGTTCGCGGGGGGCCATACGAGAGACCCAGTACTTC.

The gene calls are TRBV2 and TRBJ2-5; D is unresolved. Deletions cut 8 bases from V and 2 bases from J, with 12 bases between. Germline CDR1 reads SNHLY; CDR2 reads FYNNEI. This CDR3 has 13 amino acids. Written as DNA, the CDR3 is TGTGCCAGCGAGAGGAGTACTCAAGAGACCCAGTACTTC. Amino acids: CASERSTQETQYF.

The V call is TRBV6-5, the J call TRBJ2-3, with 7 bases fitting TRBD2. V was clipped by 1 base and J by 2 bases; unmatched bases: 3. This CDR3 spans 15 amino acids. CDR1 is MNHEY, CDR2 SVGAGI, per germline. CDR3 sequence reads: CASSYWRGSTDTQYF. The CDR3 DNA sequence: TGTGCCAGCAGTTACTGGCGGGGGTCCACAGATACGCAGTATTTT.

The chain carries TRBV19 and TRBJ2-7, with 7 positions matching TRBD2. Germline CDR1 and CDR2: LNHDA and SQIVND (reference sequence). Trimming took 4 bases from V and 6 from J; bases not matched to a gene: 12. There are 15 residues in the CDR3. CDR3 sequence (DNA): TGTGCCAGTAGTACACAGACAGCGGGGCCCGGCGAGCAGTACTTC. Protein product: CASSTQTAGPGEQYF.

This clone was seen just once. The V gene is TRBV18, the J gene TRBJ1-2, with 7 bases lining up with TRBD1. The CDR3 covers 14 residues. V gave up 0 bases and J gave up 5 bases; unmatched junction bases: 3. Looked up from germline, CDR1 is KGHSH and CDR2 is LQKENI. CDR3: CASSPPGQQYGYTF. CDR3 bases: TGTGCCAGCTCACCACCGGGACAGCAATATGGCTACACCTTC.

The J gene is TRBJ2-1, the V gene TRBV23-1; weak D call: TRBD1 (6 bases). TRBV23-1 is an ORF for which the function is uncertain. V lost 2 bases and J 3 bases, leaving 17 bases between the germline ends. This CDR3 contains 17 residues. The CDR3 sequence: CASSQEGLGHLYNEQFF. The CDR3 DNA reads TGCGCCAGCAGTCAAGAAGGCCTGGGACACCTCTACAATGAGCAGTTCTTC.

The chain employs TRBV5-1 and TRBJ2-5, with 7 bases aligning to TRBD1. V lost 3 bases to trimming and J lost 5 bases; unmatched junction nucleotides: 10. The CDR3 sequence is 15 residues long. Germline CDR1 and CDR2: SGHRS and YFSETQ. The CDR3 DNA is TGCGCCAGCAGCTCACGGACAGGCCAAAAGGAGACCCAGTACTTC. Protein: CASSSRTGQKETQYF.

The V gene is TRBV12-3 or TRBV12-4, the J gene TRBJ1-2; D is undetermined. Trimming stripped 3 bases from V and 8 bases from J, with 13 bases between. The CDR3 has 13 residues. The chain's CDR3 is CASSFGIGSGYTF. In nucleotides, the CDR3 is TGTGCCAGCAGTTTTGGCATCGGGTCGGGCTACACCTTC.

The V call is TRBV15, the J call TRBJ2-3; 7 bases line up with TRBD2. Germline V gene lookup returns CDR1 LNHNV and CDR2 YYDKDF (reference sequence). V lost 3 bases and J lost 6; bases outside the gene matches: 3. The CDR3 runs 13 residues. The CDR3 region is CATSSPLADTQYF. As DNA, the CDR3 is TGTGCCACCAGCAGCCCACTAGCGGATACGCAGTATTTT.

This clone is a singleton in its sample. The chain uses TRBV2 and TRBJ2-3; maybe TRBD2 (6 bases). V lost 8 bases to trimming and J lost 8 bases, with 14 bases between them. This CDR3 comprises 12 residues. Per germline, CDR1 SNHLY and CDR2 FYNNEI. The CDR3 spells CASPLFGGTQYF. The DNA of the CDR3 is TGTGCCAGCCCCCTGTTCGGGGGTACGCAGTATTTT.

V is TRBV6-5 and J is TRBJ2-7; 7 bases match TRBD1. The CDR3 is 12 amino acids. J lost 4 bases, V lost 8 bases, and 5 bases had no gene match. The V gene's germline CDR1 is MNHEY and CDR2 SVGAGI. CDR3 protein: CASSGTEYEQYF. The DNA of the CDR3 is TGTGCCAGCTCCGGGACAGAATACGAGCAGTACTTC.

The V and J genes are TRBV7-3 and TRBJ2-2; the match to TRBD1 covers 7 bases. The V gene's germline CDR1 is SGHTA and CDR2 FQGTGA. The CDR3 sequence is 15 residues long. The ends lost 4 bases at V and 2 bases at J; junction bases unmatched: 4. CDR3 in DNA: TGTGCCAGCAGCTCCACAGGGGCCAACACCGGGGAGCTGTTTTTT. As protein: CASSSTGANTGELFF.

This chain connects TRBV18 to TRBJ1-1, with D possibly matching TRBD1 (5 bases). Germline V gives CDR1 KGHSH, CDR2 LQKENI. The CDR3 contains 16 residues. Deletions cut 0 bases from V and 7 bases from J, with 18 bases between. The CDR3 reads CASSPPGVGVGGEAFF. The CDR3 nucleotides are TGTGCCAGCTCACCACCCGGCGTGGGTGTGGGGGGTGAAGCTTTCTTT.

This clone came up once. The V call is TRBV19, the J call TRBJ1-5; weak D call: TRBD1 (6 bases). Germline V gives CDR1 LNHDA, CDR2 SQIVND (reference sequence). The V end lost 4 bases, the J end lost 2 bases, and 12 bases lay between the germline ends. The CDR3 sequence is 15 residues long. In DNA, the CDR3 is TGTGCCAGTAGTAGCCTTACAGGGCGCAATCAGCCCCAGCATTTT. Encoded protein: CASSSLTGRNQPQHF.

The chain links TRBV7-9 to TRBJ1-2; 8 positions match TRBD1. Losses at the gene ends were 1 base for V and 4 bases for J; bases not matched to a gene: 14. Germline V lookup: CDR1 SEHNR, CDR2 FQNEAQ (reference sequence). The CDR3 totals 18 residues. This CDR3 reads CASSLEDREPPNLYGYTF. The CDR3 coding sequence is TGTGCCAGCAGCTTAGAGGACAGGGAACCACCCAATCTCTATGGCTACACCTTC.

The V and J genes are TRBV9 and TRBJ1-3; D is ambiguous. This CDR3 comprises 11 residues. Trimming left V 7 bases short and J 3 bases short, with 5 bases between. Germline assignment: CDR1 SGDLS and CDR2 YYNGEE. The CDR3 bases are TGTGCCAGCTCGTATGGAAACACCATATATTTT. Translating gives CASSYGNTIYF.

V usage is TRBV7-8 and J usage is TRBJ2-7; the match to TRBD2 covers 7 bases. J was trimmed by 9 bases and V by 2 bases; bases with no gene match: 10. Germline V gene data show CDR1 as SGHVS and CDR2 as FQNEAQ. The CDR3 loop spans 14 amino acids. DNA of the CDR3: TGTGCCAGCAGCTTAACGGGAGGTAGCTTCGGGCAGTACTTC. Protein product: CASSLTGGSFGQYF.